This TCR beta chain was identified in a study of ipilimumab plus nivolumab after autologous stem cell transplantation. Losses at the gene ends were 5 bases for V and 6 bases for J; bases not matched to a gene: 12. The germline gives CDR1 LGHNT, CDR2 FRNRAP. This CDR3 has 16 residues. Only in-frame clones appear in the TCRdb table, and some are missing; sequencing was by immunoSEQ multiplex PCR. The table has approximately 84,000 clones, 75% to 85% seen once. The chain carries TRBV12-5 and TRBJ2-7, with TRBD1 matching over 11 bases. This TCR was recovered from a male donor with diffuse large B-cell lymphoma. Sequencing was performed on PBMCs, taken in a trial of ipilimumab plus nivolumab as post-transplant consolidation. The CDR3: CASGPFPGQGVGEQYF. In DNA form, the CDR3 reads TGTGCTAGTGGTCCGTTCCCGGGACAGGGGGTCGGCGAGCAGTACTTC.